This T cell receptor (beta chain) is drawn from a study of T cells after posttransplantation cyclophosphamide. This clone was observed many times. What it binds is unknown. Overall study findings and caveats: Recipient CMV seropositivity and CMV reactivation strongly tracked TRB clonality.

Trimming took 3 bases from V and 5 from J; bases not matched to a gene: 2. Germline V lookup: CDR1 SGHRS, CDR2 YFSETQ. The CDR3 totals 15 residues. The protocol was immunoSEQ multiplex PCR, while the TCRdb copy is restricted to in-frame clones and leaves out a portion. Sampling found roughly 24,000 clones, none seen once. The rearrangement links TRBV5-1 to TRBJ2-2; TRBD2 agrees at 12 bases. Sequenced input: PBMCs. The clonotype was recovered from a woman between 55 and 75 years old in good health, CMV-negative, and a related stem cell transplant donor. The CDR3 protein is CASSSGTSGTGELFF. The CDR3 DNA sequence: TGCGCCAGCAGCTCCGGGACTAGCGGGACCGGGGAGCTGTTTTTT.